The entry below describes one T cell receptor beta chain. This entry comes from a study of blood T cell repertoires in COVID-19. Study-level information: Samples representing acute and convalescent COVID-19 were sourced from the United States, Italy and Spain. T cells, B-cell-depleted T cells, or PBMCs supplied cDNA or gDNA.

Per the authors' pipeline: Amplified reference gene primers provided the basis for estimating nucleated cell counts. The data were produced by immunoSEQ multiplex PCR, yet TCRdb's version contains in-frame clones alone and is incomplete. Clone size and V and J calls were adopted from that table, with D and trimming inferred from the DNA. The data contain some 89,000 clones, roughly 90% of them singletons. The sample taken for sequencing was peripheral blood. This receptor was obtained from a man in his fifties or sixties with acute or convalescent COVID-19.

The CDR3 region is CASSPDRDQPQHF. CDR3 DNA sequence: TGTGCCAGCAGCCCCGACAGGGACCAGCCCCAGCATTTT. The chain joins TRBV6-1 to TRBJ1-5; 7 bases align to TRBD1. This CDR3 contains 13 residues. Per germline, CDR1 MNHNS and CDR2 SASEGT. The J segment lost 7 bases and the V segment lost 6 bases, leaving 6 bases of the junction unmatched.